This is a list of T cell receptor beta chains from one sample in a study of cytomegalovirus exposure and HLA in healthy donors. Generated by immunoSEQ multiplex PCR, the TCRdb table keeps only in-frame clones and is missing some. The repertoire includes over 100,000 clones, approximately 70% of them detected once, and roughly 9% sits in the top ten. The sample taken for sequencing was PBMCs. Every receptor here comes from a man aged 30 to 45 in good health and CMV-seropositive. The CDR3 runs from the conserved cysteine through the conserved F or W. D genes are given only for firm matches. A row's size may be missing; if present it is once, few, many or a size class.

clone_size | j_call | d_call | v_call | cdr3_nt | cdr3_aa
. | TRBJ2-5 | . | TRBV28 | TGTGCCAGCAGTTCGGTGCCCCCAGAGACCCAGTACTTC | CASSSVPPETQYF
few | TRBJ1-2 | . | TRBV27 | TGTGCCAGCAGTTTTAGCCCCCTCTATGGCTACACCTTC | CASSFSPLYGYTF
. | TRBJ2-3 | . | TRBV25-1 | TGTGCCAGCAGTTCGGCGGGAAGGGCAGATACGCAGTATTTT | CASSSAGRADTQYF
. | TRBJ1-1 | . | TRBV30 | TGTGCCTGGACTGGGGGCCTGGGGGACACTGAAGCTTTCTTT | CAWTGGLGDTEAFF
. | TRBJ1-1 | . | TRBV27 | TGTGCCAGCAGTAGGGGGGGGGAGGCGAAAGAAGCTTTCTTT | CASSRGGEAKEAFF
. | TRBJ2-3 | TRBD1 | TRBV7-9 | TGTGCCAGCAGCCGTTCCCTGGGCAGGGGGATCACAGATACGCAGTATTTT | CASSRSLGRGITDTQYF
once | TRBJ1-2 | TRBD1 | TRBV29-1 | TGCAGCGTTCCGGGACAGCACTATGGCTACACCTTC | CSVPGQHYGYTF
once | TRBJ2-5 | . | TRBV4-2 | TGTGCCAGCAGCCAAGAGTGGAGGAGGCAGACCCAGTACTTC | CASSQEWRRQTQYF
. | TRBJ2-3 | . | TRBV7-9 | TGTGCCAGCAGCTTTGGGGAAACTAGCCGCACAGATACGCAGTATTTT | CASSFGETSRTDTQYF
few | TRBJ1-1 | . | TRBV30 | TGTGCCTGGAGTGCCGGGGGGGGACTTACTGAAGCTTTCTTT | CAWSAGGGLTEAFF
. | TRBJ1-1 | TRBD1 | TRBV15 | TGTGCCACCAGCAGAGCCAAGGGACAGCTGCTGATGAACACTGAAGCTTTCTTT | CATSRAKGQLLMNTEAFF
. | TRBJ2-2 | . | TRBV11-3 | TGTGCCAGCAGCTTATCATCCACCGGGGGGCTGTTTTTT | CASSLSSTGGLFF
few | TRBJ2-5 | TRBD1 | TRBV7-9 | TGTTCCAGCAGCCCCAGGACAGGGGGTTCTGAGACCCAGTACTTC | CSSSPRTGGSETQYF
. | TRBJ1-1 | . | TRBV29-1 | TGCAGCGTTGCAACAGGGCCTGCGAACACTGAAGCTTTCTTT | CSVATGPANTEAFF
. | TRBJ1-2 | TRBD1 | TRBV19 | TGTGCCACCCTAGGCAGGGGGGACTATGGCTACACCTTC | CATLGRGDYGYTF
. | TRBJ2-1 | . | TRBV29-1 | TGCAGCGTTGAAGATCCTGGCTCCAGCTCCTACAATGAGCAGTTCTTC | CSVEDPGSSSYNEQFF
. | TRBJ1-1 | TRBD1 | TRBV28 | TGTGCCAGCAGTTTATCCCCACAGGGGAGAACTGAAGCTTTCTTT | CASSLSPQGRTEAFF
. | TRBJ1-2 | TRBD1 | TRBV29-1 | TGCAGCCTTCGGACAGGGCAAAACTATGGCTACACCTTC | CSLRTGQNYGYTF
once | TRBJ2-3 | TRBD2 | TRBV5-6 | TGTGCCAGCAGCTCCACCGGGACTAGCCGCACAGATACGCAGTATTTT | CASSSTGTSRTDTQYF
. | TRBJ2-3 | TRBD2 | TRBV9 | TGTGCCAGCAGCGCGTGGGGGACTAGCGGGAGGGTAGCAGATACGCAGTATTTT | CASSAWGTSGRVADTQYF
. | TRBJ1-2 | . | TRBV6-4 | TGTGCCAGCAGTGAATCAAGGGCAGGGTCGCGGGGCTACACCTTC | CASSESRAGSRGYTF
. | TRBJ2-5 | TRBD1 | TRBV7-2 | TGTGCCAGCAGCTCCCACCGGGACAGGGTGGAGGGAGAGACCCAGTACTTC | CASSSHRDRVEGETQYF
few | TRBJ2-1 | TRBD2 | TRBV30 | TGTGCCTTCGATCTAGCGGGAGCAGGAAATGAGCAGTTCTTC | CAFDLAGAGNEQFF
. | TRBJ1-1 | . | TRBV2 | TGTGCCAGCAGTGAAGCGGAGGCAACGATGAACACTGAAGCTTTCTTT | CASSEAEATMNTEAFF
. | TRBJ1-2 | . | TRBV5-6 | TGTGCCAGCAGCTTGCCCGTGGGCTTCTATGGCTACACCTTC | CASSLPVGFYGYTF
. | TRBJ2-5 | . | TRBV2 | TGTGCCAGCAAGGGGTTAGGGGCCGGTCCGCGGGAGACCCAGTACTTC | CASKGLGAGPRETQYF
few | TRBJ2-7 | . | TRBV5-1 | TGCGCCAGCAGCTTGGATACAGGCTACGAGCAGTACTTC | CASSLDTGYEQYF
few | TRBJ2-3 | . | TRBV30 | TGTGCCTGGAGTGTACTCTTGACAGCCACAGATACGCAGTATTTT | CAWSVLLTATDTQYF
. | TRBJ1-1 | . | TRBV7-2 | TGTGCCAGCAGCCTTCGGGCGGGGAACACTGAAGCTTTCTTT | CASSLRAGNTEAFF
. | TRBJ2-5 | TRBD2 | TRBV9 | TGTGCCAGCAGCGTAGAAGTAGGCGGGAGTGGGGAGACCCAGTACTTC | CASSVEVGGSGETQYF
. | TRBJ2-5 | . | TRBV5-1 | TGCGCCAGCAGCTTCACGCAGGGGTACGAGACCCAGTACTTC | CASSFTQGYETQYF
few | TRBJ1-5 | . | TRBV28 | TGTGCCAGCAGCCCACTCTCCGGGACAAAGAATCAGCCCCAGCATTTT | CASSPLSGTKNQPQHF
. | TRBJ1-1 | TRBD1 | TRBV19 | TGTGCCAGTAGTATTACGGCTAGACAGGGGGCCGAAGCTTTCTTT | CASSITARQGAEAFF
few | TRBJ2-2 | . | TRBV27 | TGTGCCAGCAGTTTCGACAGGGGAGGGACCGGGGAGCTGTTTTTT | CASSFDRGGTGELFF
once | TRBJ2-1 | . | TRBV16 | TGTGCCAGCAGCCAATATGGAGCTGAGCAGTTCTTC | CASSQYGAEQFF
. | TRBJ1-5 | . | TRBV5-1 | TGCGCCAGCAGCTTGGGGACAGATTATAGCAATCAGCCCCAGCATTTT | CASSLGTDYSNQPQHF
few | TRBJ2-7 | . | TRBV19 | TGTGCCAGTAGTATAGAAGACAGCTCCTACGAGCAGTACTTC | CASSIEDSSYEQYF
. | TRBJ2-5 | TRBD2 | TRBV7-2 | TGTGCCAGCAGCCTCATGGGGGGGTACGAGAAGACCCAGTACTTC | CASSLMGGYEKTQYF
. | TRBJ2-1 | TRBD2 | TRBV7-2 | TGTGCCAGCAGCTTGCTAGCGGGAGGAACCTACAATGAGCAGTTCTTC | CASSLLAGGTYNEQFF
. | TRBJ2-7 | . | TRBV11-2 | TGTGCCAGCAGCTTTTCCGGTTTCCGGGTCTACGAGCAGTACTTC | CASSFSGFRVYEQYF
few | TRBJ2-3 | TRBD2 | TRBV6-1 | TGTGCCAGCAGTGTGATGACTAGCGGGGGGGGAGTTGATACGCAGTATTTT | CASSVMTSGGGVDTQYF
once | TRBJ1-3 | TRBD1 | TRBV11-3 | TGTGCCAGCAGCATTGGACAGGGTAATGGAAACACCATATATTTT | CASSIGQGNGNTIYF
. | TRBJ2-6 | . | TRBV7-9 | TGTGCCAGCAGCACGGCGCTCAGGGTCTCTGGGGCCAACGTCCTGACTTTC | CASSTALRVSGANVLTF
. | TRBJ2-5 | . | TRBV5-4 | TGTGCCAGCAGCTCGAAGGGGGGAGGGCCGGGGGTCCAAGAGACCCAGTACTTC | CASSSKGGGPGVQETQYF
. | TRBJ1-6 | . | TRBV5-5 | TGTGCCAGCAGTTGGAGCGTCCTAAATTCACCCCTCCACTTT | CASSWSVLNSPLHF
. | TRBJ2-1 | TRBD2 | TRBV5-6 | TGTGCCAGCAGCCGGGGGGGAGGAAGGAACAATGAGCAGTTCTTC | CASSRGGGRNNEQFF